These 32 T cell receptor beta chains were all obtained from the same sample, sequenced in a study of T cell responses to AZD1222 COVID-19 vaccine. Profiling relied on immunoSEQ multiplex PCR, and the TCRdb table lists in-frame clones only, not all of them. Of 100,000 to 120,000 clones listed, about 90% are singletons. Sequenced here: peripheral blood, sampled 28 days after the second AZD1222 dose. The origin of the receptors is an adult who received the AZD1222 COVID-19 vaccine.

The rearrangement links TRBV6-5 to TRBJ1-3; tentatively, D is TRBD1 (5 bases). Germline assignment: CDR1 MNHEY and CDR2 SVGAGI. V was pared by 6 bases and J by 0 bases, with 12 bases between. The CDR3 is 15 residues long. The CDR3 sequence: CASRSGHNSGNTIYF. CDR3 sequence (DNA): TGTGCCAGCAGATCTGGACATAACTCTGGAAACACCATATATTTT.

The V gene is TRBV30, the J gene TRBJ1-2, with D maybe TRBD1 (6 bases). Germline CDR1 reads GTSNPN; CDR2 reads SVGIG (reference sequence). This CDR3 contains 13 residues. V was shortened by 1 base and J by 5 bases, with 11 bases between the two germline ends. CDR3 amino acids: CAWSEGGPYGYTF. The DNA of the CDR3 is TGTGCCTGGAGTGAGGGGGGGCCTTATGGCTACACCTTC.

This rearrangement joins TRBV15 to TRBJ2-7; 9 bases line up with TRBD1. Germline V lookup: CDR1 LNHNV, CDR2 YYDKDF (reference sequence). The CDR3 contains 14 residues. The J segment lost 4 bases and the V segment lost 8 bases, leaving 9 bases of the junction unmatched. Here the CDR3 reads CATCPGTGFYEQYF. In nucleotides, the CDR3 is TGTGCCACCTGTCCCGGGACAGGGTTTTACGAGCAGTACTTC.

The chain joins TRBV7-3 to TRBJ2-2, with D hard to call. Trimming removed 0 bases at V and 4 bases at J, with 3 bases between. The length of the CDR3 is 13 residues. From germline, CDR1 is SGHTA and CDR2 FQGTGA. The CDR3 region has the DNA TGTGCCAGCAGCTTAACGTTCACCGGGGAGCTGTTTTTT. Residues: CASSLTFTGELFF.

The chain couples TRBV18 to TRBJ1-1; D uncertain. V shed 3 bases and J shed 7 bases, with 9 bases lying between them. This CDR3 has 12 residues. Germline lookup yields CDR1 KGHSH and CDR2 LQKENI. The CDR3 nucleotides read TGTGCCAGCTCACCTGGACGGGTTGAAGCTTTCTTT. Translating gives CASSPGRVEAFF.

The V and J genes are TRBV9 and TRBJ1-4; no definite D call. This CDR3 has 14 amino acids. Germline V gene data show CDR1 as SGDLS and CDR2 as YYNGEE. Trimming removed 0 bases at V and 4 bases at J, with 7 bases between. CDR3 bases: TGTGCCAGCAGCGTAGATCGGGATAATGAAAAACTGTTTTTT. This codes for CASSVDRDNEKLFF.

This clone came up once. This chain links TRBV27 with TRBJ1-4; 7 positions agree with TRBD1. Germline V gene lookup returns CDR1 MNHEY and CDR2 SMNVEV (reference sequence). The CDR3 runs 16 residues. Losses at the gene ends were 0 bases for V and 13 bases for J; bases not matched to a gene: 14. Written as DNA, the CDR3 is TGTGCCAGCAGTTTATCCGGGACAGAGATAATGAAAAGACTGTTTTTT. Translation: CASSLSGTEIMKRLFF.

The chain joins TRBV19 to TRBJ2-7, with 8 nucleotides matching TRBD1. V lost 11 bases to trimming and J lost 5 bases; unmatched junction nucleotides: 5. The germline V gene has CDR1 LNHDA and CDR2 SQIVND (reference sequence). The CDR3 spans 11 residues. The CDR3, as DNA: TGTGCCGGCAAACAGGGGGACGAGCAGTACTTC. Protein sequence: CAGKQGDEQYF.

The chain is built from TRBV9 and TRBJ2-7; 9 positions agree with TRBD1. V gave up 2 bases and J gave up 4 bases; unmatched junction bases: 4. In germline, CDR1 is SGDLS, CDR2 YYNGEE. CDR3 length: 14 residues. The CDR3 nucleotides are TGTGCCAGCAGCGTTGGACAGGGGATGTACGAGCAGTACTTC. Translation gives CASSVGQGMYEQYF.

CDR3 sequence reads: CASTQGVHKPQHF. DNA of the CDR3: TGTGCCAGTACCCAGGGAGTACATAAGCCCCAGCATTTT. This sequence joins TRBV19 and TRBJ1-5; D is possibly TRBD1 (5 bases). The CDR3 length is 13 residues. The germline CDR1 and CDR2 sequences are LNHDA and SQIVND (reference sequence). Between the trimmed V and J ends, which lost 7 bases and 8 bases, there was a span of 15 bases.

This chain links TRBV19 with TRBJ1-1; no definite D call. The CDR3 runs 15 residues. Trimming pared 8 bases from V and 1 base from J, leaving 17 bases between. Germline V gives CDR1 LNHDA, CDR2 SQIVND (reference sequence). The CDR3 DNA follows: TGTGCCAGTGGAAGAGTTTCCCAAGGGAACACTGAAGCTTTCTTT. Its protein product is CASGRVSQGNTEAFF. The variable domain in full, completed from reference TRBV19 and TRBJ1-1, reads DGGITQSPKYLFRKEGQNVTLSCEQNLNHDAMYWYRQDPGQGLRLIYYSQIVNDFQKGDIAEGYSVSREKKESFPLTVTSAQKNPTAFYLCASGRVSQGNTEAFFGQGTRLTVV.

CDR3 residues: CASWQDATPYEQYF. The CDR3 DNA follows: TGTGCCAGCTGGCAGGACGCCACCCCCTACGAGCAGTACTTC. The chain joins TRBV28 to TRBJ2-7; D is ambiguous. Germline V gene lookup returns CDR1 MDHEN and CDR2 SYDVKM. The CDR3 extends over 14 amino acids. The V gene lost 8 bases and the J gene lost 2 bases, with 16 bases spanning the gap.

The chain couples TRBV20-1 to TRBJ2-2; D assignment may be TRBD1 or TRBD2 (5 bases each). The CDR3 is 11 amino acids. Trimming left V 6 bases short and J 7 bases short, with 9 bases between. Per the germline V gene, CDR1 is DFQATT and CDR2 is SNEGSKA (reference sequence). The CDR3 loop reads CSARGFGELFF. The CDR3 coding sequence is TGCAGTGCCCGGGGCTTCGGGGAGCTGTTTTTT.

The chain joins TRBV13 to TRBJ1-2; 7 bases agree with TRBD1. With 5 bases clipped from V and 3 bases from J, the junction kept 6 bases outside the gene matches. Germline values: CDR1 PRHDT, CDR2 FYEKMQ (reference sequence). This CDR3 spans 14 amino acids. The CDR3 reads CASSPGQNYYGYTF. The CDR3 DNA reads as TGTGCCAGCAGCCCGGGACAGAATTACTATGGCTACACCTTC.

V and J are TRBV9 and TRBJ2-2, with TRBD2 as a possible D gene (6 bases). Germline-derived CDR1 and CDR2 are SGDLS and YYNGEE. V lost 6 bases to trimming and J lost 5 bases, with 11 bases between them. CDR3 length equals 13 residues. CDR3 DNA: TGTGCCAGCAAGACGAGCGGGACCGGGGAGCTGTTTTTT. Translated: CASKTSGTGELFF.

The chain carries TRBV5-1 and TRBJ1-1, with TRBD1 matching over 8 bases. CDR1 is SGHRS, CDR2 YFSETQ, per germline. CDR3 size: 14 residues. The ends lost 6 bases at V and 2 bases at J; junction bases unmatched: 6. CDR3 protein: CASTNRGGNTEAFF. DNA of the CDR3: TGCGCCAGCACGAACAGGGGGGGAAACACTGAAGCTTTCTTT. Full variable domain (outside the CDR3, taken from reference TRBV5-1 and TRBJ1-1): KAGVTQTPRYLIKTRGQQVTLSCSPISGHRSVSWYQQTPGQGLQFLFEYFSETQRNKGNFPGRFSGRQFSNSRSEMNVSTLELGDSALYLCASTNRGGNTEAFFGQGTRLTVV.

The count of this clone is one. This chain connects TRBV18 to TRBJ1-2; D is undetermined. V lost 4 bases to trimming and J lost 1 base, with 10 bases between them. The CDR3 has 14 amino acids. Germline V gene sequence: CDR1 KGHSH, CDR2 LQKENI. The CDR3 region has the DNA TGTGCCAGCTCACAACAAGACAATAACTATGGCTACACCTTC. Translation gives CASSQQDNNYGYTF.

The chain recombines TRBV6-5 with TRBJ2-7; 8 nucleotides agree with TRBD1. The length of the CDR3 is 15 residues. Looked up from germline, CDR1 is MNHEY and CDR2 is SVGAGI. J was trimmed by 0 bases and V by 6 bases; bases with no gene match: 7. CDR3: CASRRQGPSSYEQYF. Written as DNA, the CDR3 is TGTGCCAGCAGACGACAGGGGCCGAGCTCCTACGAGCAGTACTTC.

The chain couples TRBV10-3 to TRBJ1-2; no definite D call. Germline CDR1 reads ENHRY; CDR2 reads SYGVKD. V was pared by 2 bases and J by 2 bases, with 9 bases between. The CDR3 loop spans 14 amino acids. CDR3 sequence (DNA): TGTGCCATCAGTGAGGACTCAAAAAACTATGGCTACACCTTC. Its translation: CAISEDSKNYGYTF.

The CDR3 coding sequence is TGTGCCAGCAGCCATCAGGGTCGTGGCACTGAAGCTTTCTTT. This gives the protein CASSHQGRGTEAFF. The chain joins TRBV7-9 to TRBJ1-1; TRBD1 is a possible D gene (5 bases). The CDR3 covers 14 residues. Germline values: CDR1 SEHNR, CDR2 FQNEAQ (reference sequence). The ends were cut back, 5 bases at V and 4 bases at J, with 14 bases in the middle.

CDR3 coding DNA: TGTGCCAGCAGTCAGGATAGGATGAATGAAGCTTTCTTT. Translating gives CASSQDRMNEAFF. This chain links TRBV6-4 with TRBJ1-1, with D hard to call. This CDR3 has 13 residues. CDR1 MRHNA and CDR2 SNTAGT come from the germline V gene. Trimming left V 5 bases short and J 7 bases short, with 14 bases between.

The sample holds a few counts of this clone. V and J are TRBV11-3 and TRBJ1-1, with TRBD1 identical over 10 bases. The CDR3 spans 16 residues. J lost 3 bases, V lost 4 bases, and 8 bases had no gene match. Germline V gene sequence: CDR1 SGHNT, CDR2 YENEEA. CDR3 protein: CASSSIFGTGDTEAFF. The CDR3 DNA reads TGTGCCAGCAGCTCAATTTTCGGGACAGGGGACACTGAAGCTTTCTTT.

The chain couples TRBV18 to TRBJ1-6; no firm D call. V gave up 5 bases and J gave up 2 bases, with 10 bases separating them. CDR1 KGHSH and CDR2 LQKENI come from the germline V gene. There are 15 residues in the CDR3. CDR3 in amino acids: CASSAGYTYNSPLHF. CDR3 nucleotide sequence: TGTGCCAGCTCAGCGGGATATACCTATAATTCACCCCTCCACTTT.

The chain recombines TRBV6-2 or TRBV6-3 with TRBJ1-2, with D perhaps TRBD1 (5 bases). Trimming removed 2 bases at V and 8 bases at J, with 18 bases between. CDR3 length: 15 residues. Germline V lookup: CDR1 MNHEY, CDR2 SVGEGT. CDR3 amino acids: CASSYGAVTIKGYTF. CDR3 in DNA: TGTGCCAGCAGTTACGGGGCAGTAACTATTAAAGGCTACACCTTC.

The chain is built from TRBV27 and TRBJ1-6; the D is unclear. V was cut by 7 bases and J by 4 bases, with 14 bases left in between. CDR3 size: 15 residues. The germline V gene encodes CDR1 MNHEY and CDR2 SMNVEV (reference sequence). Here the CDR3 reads CASTGSSPYNSPLHF. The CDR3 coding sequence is TGTGCCAGCACAGGATCATCGCCGTATAATTCACCCCTCCACTTT.

The chain's CDR3 is CASSLWGRLANEKLFF. The DNA of the CDR3 is TGTGCCAGCAGTTTATGGGGGCGGTTGGCTAATGAAAAACTGTTTTTT. The chain has TRBV27 and TRBJ1-4, with D tentatively TRBD1 (6 bases). V lost 1 base and J 3 bases, leaving 12 bases between the germline ends. Germline CDR1 reads MNHEY; CDR2 reads SMNVEV (reference sequence). The CDR3 spans 16 residues.

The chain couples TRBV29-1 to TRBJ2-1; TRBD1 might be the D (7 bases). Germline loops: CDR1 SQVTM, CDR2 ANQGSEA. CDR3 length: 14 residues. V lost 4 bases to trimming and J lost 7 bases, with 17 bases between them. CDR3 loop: CSVGQGGMRNEQFF. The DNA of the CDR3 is TGCAGCGTTGGTCAGGGGGGTATGAGGAATGAGCAGTTCTTC.

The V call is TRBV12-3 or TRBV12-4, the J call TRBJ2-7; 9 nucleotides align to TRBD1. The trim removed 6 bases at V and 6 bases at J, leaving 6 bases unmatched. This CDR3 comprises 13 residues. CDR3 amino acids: CASSLQGAAEQYF. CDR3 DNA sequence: TGTGCCAGCAGCCTACAGGGGGCTGCCGAGCAGTACTTC.

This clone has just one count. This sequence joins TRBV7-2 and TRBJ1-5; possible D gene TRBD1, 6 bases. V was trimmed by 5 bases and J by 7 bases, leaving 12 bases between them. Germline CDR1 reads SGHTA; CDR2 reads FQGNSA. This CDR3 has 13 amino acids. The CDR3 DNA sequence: TGTGCCAGCAGCACAAACAGGGAACAGCCCCAGCATTTT. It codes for CASSTNREQPQHF. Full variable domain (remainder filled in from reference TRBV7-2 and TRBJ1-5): GAGVSQSPSNKVTEKGKDVELRCDPISGHTALYWYRQSLGQGLEFLIYFQGNSAPDKSGLPSDRFSAERTGGSVSTLTIQRTQQEDSAVYLCASSTNREQPQHFGDGTRLSIL.

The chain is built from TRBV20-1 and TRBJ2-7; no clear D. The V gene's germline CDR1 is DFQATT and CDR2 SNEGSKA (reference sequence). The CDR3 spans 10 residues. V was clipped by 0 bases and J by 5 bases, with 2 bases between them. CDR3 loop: CSARENEQYF. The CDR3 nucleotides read TGCAGTGCTAGAGAGAACGAGCAGTACTTC.

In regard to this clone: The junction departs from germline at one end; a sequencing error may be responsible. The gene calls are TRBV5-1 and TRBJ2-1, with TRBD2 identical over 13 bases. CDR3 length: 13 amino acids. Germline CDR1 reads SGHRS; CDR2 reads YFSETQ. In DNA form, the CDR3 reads TGCGCCAGCAGCTCCACCGGGACTAGCGGGGCCGTCTTC. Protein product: CASSSTGTSGAVF.

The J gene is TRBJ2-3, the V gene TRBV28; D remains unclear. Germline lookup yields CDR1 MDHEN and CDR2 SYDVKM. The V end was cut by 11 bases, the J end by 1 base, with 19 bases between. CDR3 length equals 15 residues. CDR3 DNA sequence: TGTGCCGTACCTCCTCCGGGTCCCGGCACAGATACGCAGTATTTT. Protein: CAVPPPGPGTDTQYF.